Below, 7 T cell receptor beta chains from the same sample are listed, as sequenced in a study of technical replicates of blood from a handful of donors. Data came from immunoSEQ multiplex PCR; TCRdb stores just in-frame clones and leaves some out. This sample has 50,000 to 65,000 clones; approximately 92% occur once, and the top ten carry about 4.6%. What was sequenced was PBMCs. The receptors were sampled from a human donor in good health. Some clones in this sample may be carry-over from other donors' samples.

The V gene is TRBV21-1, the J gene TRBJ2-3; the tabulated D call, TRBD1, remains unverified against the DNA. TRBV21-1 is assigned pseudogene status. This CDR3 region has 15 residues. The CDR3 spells CASSKATPHARAQYF. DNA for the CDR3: TGTGCCAGCAGCAAAGCGACACCACATGCACGTGCGCAGTATTTT.

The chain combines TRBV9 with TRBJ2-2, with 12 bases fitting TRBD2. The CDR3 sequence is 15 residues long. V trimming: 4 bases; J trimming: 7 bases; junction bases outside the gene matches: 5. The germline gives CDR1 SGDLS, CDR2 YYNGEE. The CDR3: CASSPSGGALGELFF. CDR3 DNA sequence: TGTGCCAGCAGCCCTAGCGGGGGGGCCCTCGGGGAGCTGTTTTTT.

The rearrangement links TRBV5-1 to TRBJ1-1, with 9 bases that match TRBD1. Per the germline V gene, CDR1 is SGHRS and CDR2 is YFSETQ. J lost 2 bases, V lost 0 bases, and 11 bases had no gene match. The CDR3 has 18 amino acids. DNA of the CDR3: TGCGCCAGCAGCTTGGCGACAGGGGGACAGTCCCGAAACACTGAAGCTTTCTTT. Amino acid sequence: CASSLATGGQSRNTEAFF.

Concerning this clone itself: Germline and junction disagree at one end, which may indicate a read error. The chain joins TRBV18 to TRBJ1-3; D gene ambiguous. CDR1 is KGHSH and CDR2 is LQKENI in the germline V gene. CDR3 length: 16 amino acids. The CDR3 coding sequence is TGTGCCAGCTCACCACCCATCACTAGCTCTCGAAACACCATATATTTT. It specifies CASSPPITSSRNTIYF.

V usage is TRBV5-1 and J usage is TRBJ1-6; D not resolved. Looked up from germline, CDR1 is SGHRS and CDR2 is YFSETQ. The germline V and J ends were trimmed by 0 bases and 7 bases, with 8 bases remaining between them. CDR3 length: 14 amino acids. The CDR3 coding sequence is TGCGCCAGCAGCTTGGACAGTCCAAATTCACCCCTCCACTTT. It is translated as CASSLDSPNSPLHF.

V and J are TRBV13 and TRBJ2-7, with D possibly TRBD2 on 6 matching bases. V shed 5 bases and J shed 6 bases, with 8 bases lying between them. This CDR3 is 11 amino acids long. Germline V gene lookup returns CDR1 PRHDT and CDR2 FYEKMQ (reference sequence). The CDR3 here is CASSTGVEQYF. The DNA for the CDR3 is TGTGCCAGCAGCACGGGGGTCGAGCAGTACTTC.

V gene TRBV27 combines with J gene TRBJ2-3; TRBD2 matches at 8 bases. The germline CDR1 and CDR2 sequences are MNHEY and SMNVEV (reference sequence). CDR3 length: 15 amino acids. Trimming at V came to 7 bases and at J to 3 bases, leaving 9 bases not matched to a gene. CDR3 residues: CASTSRSGRTDTQYF. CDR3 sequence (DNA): TGTGCCAGCACGTCCCGGAGCGGGAGAACAGATACGCAGTATTTT.